Presented here are 12 T cell receptor beta chains from one specimen sequenced in a study of OX40 agonist ivuxolimab in advanced cancers. The repertoire was sequenced with immunoSEQ multiplex PCR; TCRdb's copy has only in-frame clones and lacks some. Of roughly 63,000 clones listed, about 88% are singletons. The material was CD4+ or CD8+ T cells sorted from blood, obtained in a trial of the OX40 agonist ivuxolimab. The origin of the receptors is an adult with an advanced solid tumor such as melanoma, head and neck, liver or kidney cancer.

This clone turned up a few times. The chain uses TRBV18 and TRBJ2-7; possible D gene TRBD1, 6 bases. The CDR3 spans 12 residues. Germline loops: CDR1 KGHSH, CDR2 LQKENI. V gave up 6 bases and J gave up 5 bases, with 11 bases separating them. Here the CDR3 DNA reads TGTGCCAGCTCCCTCAGACAGGACGAGCAGTACTTC. Protein: CASSLRQDEQYF.

V usage is TRBV6-8 and J usage is TRBJ2-7; D ambiguous. V shed 0 bases and J shed 6 bases, with 9 bases lying between them. The germline V gene encodes CDR1 MNHGY and CDR2 SAAAGT. The CDR3 runs 13 residues. The CDR3 DNA is TGTGCCAGCAGTTACTCATTATCGCTCGAGCAGTACTTC. Translation: CASSYSLSLEQYF.

This clone was counted between two and nine times. V gene TRBV15 combines with J gene TRBJ1-2; D is undetermined. Germline values: CDR1 LNHNV, CDR2 YYDKDF (reference sequence). The CDR3 length is 11 residues. The V gene lost 3 bases and the J gene lost 3 bases, with 2 bases spanning the gap. CDR3: CATSRDYGYTF. The CDR3 bases are TGTGCCACCAGCAGGGACTATGGCTACACCTTC. The variable domain in full, with the rest retrieved from reference TRBV15 and TRBJ1-2, is DAMVIQNPRYQVTQFGKPVTLSCSQTLNHNVMYWYQQKSSQAPKLLFHYYDKDFNNEADTPDNFQSRRPNTSFCFLDIRSPGLGDTAMYLCATSRDYGYTFGSGTRLTVV.

The chain links TRBV15 to TRBJ2-6; D ambiguous. This CDR3 is 14 amino acids long. Germline V gives CDR1 LNHNV, CDR2 YYDKDF (reference sequence). Trimming took off 1 base at V and 3 bases at J, with 4 bases between the two ends. Written as DNA, the CDR3 is TGTGCCACCAGCAGAGTGAATGGGGCCAACGTCCTGACTTTC. It codes for CATSRVNGANVLTF.

The V and J genes are TRBV6-1 and TRBJ2-7; the D gene is possibly TRBD2 (6 bases). Germline assignment: CDR1 MNHNS and CDR2 SASEGT. This CDR3 has 13 residues. V dropped 2 bases and J dropped 2 bases, with 7 bases sitting between them. As DNA, the CDR3 is TGTGCCAGCAGTGAACCGGGAGCCTACGAGCAGTACTTC. It yields the protein CASSEPGAYEQYF.

The chain links TRBV19 to TRBJ1-1, with 11 bases that match TRBD1. The CDR3 totals 13 residues. From germline, CDR1 is LNHDA and CDR2 SQIVND (reference sequence). With V trimmed by 4 bases and J by 13 bases, 8 bases remained unmatched. DNA of the CDR3: TGTGCCAGTAGTAAGGACAGGGGGCGCTTGATTTTCTTT. Amino acid sequence: CASSKDRGRLIFF. Based on the CDR3 plus reference TRBV19 and TRBJ1-1, the full variable domain is DGGITQSPKYLFRKEGQNVTLSCEQNLNHDAMYWYRQDPGQGLRLIYYSQIVNDFQKGDIAEGYSVSREKKESFPLTVTSAQKNPTAFYLCASSKDRGRLIFFGQGTRLTVV.

This rearrangement joins TRBV19 to TRBJ1-5; D might be TRBD1 (6 bases). The CDR3 runs 13 residues. CDR1 is LNHDA, CDR2 SQIVND, per germline (reference sequence). V lost 3 bases, J lost 9 bases, and 12 bases lay in between. CDR3 region: CASSMWGAMPQHF. CDR3 nucleotide sequence: TGTGCCAGTAGTATGTGGGGGGCTATGCCCCAGCATTTT.

V gene TRBV6-4 combines with J gene TRBJ1-4, with TRBD1 matching 8 bases. Losses at the gene ends were 3 bases for V and 8 bases for J; bases not matched to a gene: 5. The V gene's germline CDR1 is MRHNA and CDR2 SNTAGT. The length of the CDR3 is 14 residues. The DNA for the CDR3 is TGTGCCAGCAGTGAAGGACAGGGTCGGGAAAAACTGTTTTTT. Translated, it gives CASSEGQGREKLFF.

The chain couples TRBV2 to TRBJ2-7; TRBD1 matches 9 bases. The CDR3 extends over 13 amino acids. J gave up 2 bases and V 7 bases, and 3 bases lay outside the gene matches. CDR1 SNHLY and CDR2 FYNNEI come from the germline V gene. This CDR3 reads CASTGQGTYEQYF. The CDR3 DNA is TGTGCCAGCACAGGACAGGGGACCTACGAGCAGTACTTC.

The genes are TRBV15 and TRBJ1-2, with a tentative D call TRBD1 (5 bases). V gave up 0 bases and J gave up 5 bases, with 13 bases separating them. This CDR3 comprises 15 residues. Per the germline V gene, CDR1 is LNHNV and CDR2 is YYDKDF (reference sequence). The CDR3 DNA reads as TGTGCCACCAGCAGAGATCCCGGCCCAGGGTATGGCTACACCTTC. It encodes CATSRDPGPGYGYTF.

As regards this clone: This sample includes further DNA sequences coding for the same CDR3. This chain connects TRBV2 to TRBJ2-7; a possible D gene is TRBD2 (5 bases). Trimming left V 3 bases short and J 0 bases short, with 6 bases between. Germline V lookup: CDR1 SNHLY, CDR2 FYNNEI. The CDR3 has 13 residues. CDR3 nucleotides: TGTGCCAGCAGTGAGGGGAGCTCCTACGAGCAGTACTTC. It specifies CASSEGSSYEQYF.

V usage is TRBV5-1 and J usage is TRBJ2-2; 8 bases are a match to TRBD2. The CDR3 is 16 amino acids. V trimming: 1 base; J trimming: 4 bases; junction bases outside the gene matches: 6. Germline V gene lookup returns CDR1 SGHRS and CDR2 YFSETQ. The CDR3 nucleotides are TGCGCCAGCAGCTTGATGGCTAGCGGGTCCACCGGGGAGCTGTTTTTT. It encodes CASSLMASGSTGELFF.